This record concerns one T cell receptor (beta chain) sequence. Its antigen is currently not known. Per-base qualities were not stored, and no clone one base away is much larger. The data stem from a study of post-analysis software for immune sequencing data (dated by TCRdb to the mid-2010s). Regarding the complete study: Relapsing-remitting, secondary progressive and progressive-relapsing multiple sclerosis were recorded as disease courses, and subtype annotation was lacking for some patients. Patient repertoires were compared against about twelve previously published healthy control repertoires from donors aged 6 to 25 years. A subset of samples was prepared in parallel using single-end sample barcoding, then pooled and co-amplified after Illumina adapter ligation. Broader findings and caveats from the paper: Multiple sclerosis patients had significantly lower normalized Chao1 diversity than controls, a result that suggests substantial peripheral T-cell clonal expansion. The multiple sclerosis patient group was slightly younger than the control group. Significantly higher frequencies in patients than in controls were found for roughly 5 TRBV segments, including TRBV5-6, TRBV5-1 and TRBV20-1. Direct clustering with F measure revealed strong co-clustering of samples prepared in the same batch, which led to a batch-effect correction.

CDR1 and CDR2, looked up from the germline V gene, are SGDLS and YYNGEE. Trimming at the junction amounts to 5 bases on V and 9 bases on J, and the germline ends lie 18 bases apart. The CDR3 sequence holds 15 residues, the cysteine and phenylalanine included. CDR3 DNA is the only sequence kept; it has 45 bases, read in frame from the first base. Library preparation employed PCR. Sequenced using an Illumina HiSeq 2500. To reduce PCR and sequencing biases, unique molecular identifiers were built into the TCR beta cDNA libraries. Every 1 to 10 million input T cells yielded approximately 500,000 cDNA molecules, meaning each molecule approximated one T cell. The same protocol used for the earlier healthy control dataset was applied to prepare and sequence the patient libraries. Within a given batch, samples were prepared together, multiplexed and sequenced on the same HiSeq lane. Under the source paper's analysis protocol: Raw barcoded reads were processed with MIGEC, discarding single-read molecular identifier groups before consensus assembly and CDR3 extraction. Clonotype tables were post-analysed with VDJtools, normalizing diversity by down-sampling all datasets to the smallest sample size. Repertoire overlap clustering matched CDR3 amino acid but not nucleotide sequences to correct batch-related cross-sample contamination. The public reads were quality trimmed at Q25 with fastp and then assembled into clones with MiXCR by TCRdb, keeping productive beta chains. Each entry is one CDR3 protein sequence, shown with its most common DNA and genes. TCRdb's processing, not the authors' own work, is the source of the V and J calls. Within this sample are some 370,000 distinct CDR3 sequences, with roughly 36% of them counted one time only. Jointly, the top ten make up 10% to 15% of the sample.

To demonstrate the VDJtools post-analysis software, the study profiled TCR beta repertoires from the peripheral blood of 13 young patients with multiple sclerosis. Multiple sclerosis patients were children and adolescents aged roughly 6 to 16 years. The sequence came from a girl aged 5-17 years with multiple sclerosis. Sequencing used blood. Rearrangement joined TRBV9 to TRBJ1-6, with no confident D gene call. The CDR3 corresponds to CASSLAARLGSPLHF. The nucleotides read TGTGCCAGCAGTCTGGCAGCCAGGCTGGGTTCACCCCTCCACTTT.